This T cell receptor (beta chain) was sequenced in a study of T cell repertoires in ileal Crohn's disease. Study as a whole: Patients had a median roughly 8-year disease duration, and about 40% were active smokers.

Between the trimmed V and J ends, which lost 0 bases and 0 bases, there was a span of 8 bases. The CDR3 covers 16 residues. Germline CDR1 KGHSH, CDR2 LQKENI. The table came from immunoSEQ multiplex PCR; TCRdb's copy has only in-frame clones and leaves some out. The sample contains roughly 5,800 clones, around 95% of which appear only once. Adults with ileal or ileocolonic Crohn's disease and an indication for resection were eligible. The chain links TRBV18 to TRBJ1-4; weak D call: TRBD1 (6 bases). Sequencing input: ileal tissue. This clonotype originated in an adult with Crohn's disease. CDR3 in DNA: TGTGCCAGCTCACCACCGGACAGTCCAACTAATGAAAAACTGTTTTTT. This gives the protein CASSPPDSPTNEKLFF.